Listed here are 30 T cell receptor beta chains from one sample, sequenced in a study of CD8 T cells in Susac syndrome. When the RNA was reverse transcribed, random hexamers were used with an input of roughly 0.45 to 1 ug. From the immunoSEQ multiplex PCR reads, TCRdb called clonotypes with MiXCR, one entry per CDR3 protein. The sample has 200,000 or so distinct CDR3 sequences; approximately 96% are singletons. Sequencing was carried out using CD4+ T cells from PBMCs. These receptor sequences come from a human donor with Susac syndrome.

V gene TRBV11-1 combines with J gene TRBJ1-1, with 7 bases lining up with TRBD1. CDR1 is SGHAT, CDR2 FQDESV, per germline (reference sequence). CDR3 length: 15 residues. The trim removed 3 bases at V and 0 bases at J, leaving 4 bases unmatched. The CDR3 DNA follows: TGTGCCAGCAGCTTCGGTCAGGGGGTGAACACTGAAGCTTTCTTT. Its protein product is CASSFGQGVNTEAFF. The entire variable domain, with the rest obtained from reference TRBV11-1 and TRBJ1-1, is as follows: EAEVAQSPRYKITEKSQAVAFWCDPISGHATLYWYRQILGQGPELLVQFQDESVVDDSQLPKDRFSAERLKGVDSTLKIQPAELGDSAMYLCASSFGQGVNTEAFFGQGTRLTVV.

The V and J genes are TRBV14 and TRBJ1-2; no clear D. The V end lost 0 bases, the J end lost 5 bases, and 13 bases lay between the germline ends. The CDR3 loop spans 15 amino acids. The germline V gene encodes CDR1 SGHDN and CDR2 FVKESK. The CDR3 loop reads CASSQDRRTRYGYTF. CDR3 in DNA: TGTGCCAGCAGCCAAGACCGGCGGACGCGGTATGGCTACACCTTC. Full variable domain (rest looked up from reference TRBV14 and TRBJ1-2): EAGVTQFPSHSVIEKGQTVTLRCDPISGHDNLYWYRRVMGKEIKFLLHFVKESKQDESGMPNNRFLAERTGGTYSTLKVQPAELEDSGVYFCASSQDRRTRYGYTFGSGTRLTVV.

The chain carries TRBV30 and TRBJ2-3, with D possibly TRBD1 on 7 matching bases. The CDR3 has 14 amino acids. Trimming stripped 0 bases from V and 6 bases from J, with 13 bases between. The germline CDR1 and CDR2 sequences are GTSNPN and SVGIG (reference sequence). The CDR3 DNA reads TGTGCCTGGAGTGTAGGAGGGGGCCCGGATACGCAGTATTTT. Translation gives CAWSVGGGPDTQYF.

The chain combines TRBV18 with TRBJ1-2; 8 bases are a match to TRBD1. The CDR3 has 17 amino acids. The V segment lost 1 base and the J segment 4 bases; nucleotides outside the gene matches: 11. Germline values: CDR1 KGHSH, CDR2 LQKENI. The CDR3 reads CASSPLGQGGLSYGYTF. The CDR3 DNA sequence: TGTGCCAGCTCACCACTCGGACAGGGCGGGTTGAGCTATGGCTACACCTTC.

This clonotype is a singleton in its sample. The chain links TRBV20-1 to TRBJ1-5; D unresolved. V was trimmed by 3 bases and J by 4 bases, leaving 10 bases between them. This CDR3 comprises 13 residues. Germline V gene sequence: CDR1 DFQATT, CDR2 SNEGSKA (reference sequence). CDR3 bases: TGCAGTGCTAGGACGGGCCTGAATCAGCCCCAGCATTTT. Amino acid sequence: CSARTGLNQPQHF.

The V and J genes are TRBV19 and TRBJ2-5; 8 bases align to TRBD1. V lost 8 bases, J lost 5 bases, and 4 bases stayed unmatched. The V gene's germline CDR1 is LNHDA and CDR2 SQIVND (reference sequence). There are 12 residues in the CDR3. CDR3 amino acids: CASRQGFETQYF. As DNA, the CDR3 is TGTGCCAGTCGACAGGGGTTTGAGACCCAGTACTTC.

The chain couples TRBV7-9 to TRBJ1-1; TRBD1 is a possible D gene (6 bases). From germline, CDR1 is SEHNR and CDR2 FQNEAQ (reference sequence). V shed 7 bases and J shed 10 bases, with 19 bases lying between them. The CDR3 sequence is 13 residues long. The CDR3 DNA is TGTGCCAGCACAAGGTCGGAACAGGGTGGAGCTTTCTTT. Residues: CASTRSEQGGAFF.

The V call is TRBV5-4, the J call TRBJ2-1; the match to TRBD1 covers 8 bases. The V segment lost 0 bases and the J segment 8 bases; nucleotides outside the gene matches: 4. In germline, CDR1 is SGHNT, CDR2 YYREEE (reference sequence). This CDR3 has 14 residues. CDR3 protein: CASSLGTGRDEQFF. Here the CDR3 DNA reads TGTGCCAGCAGCTTGGGGACAGGGAGAGATGAGCAGTTCTTC. Together with reference TRBV5-4 and TRBJ2-1, the CDR3 gives the full variable domain: ETGVTQSPTHLIKTRGQQVTLRCSSQSGHNTVSWYQQALGQGPQFIFQYYREEENGRGNFPPRFSGLQFPNYSSELNVNALELDDSALYLCASSLGTGRDEQFFGPGTRLTVL.

CDR3 sequence reads: CSGSGFYGYTF. DNA for the CDR3: TGCAGCGGGTCAGGGTTCTATGGCTACACCTTC. The chain couples TRBV29-1 to TRBJ1-2, with D possibly TRBD1 on 5 matching bases. Germline CDR1 is SQVTM and CDR2 is ANQGSEA. V was shortened by 7 bases and J by 4 bases, with 10 bases between the two germline ends. CDR3 length: 11 amino acids.

The sample holds one count of this clonotype. V usage is TRBV20-1 and J usage is TRBJ1-1, with 8 positions matching TRBD1. CDR1 and CDR2 from the germline V gene are DFQATT and SNEGSKA (reference sequence). The CDR3 totals 14 residues. With 3 bases clipped from V and 6 bases from J, the junction kept 9 bases outside the gene matches. CDR3 DNA: TGCAGTGCTAGTCGGACAGGGAGCGCCCCTGAAGCTTTCTTT. Its translation is CSASRTGSAPEAFF.

This chain uses TRBV20-1 with TRBJ2-5, with D uncertain. CDR1 is DFQATT, CDR2 SNEGSKA, per germline (reference sequence). The CDR3 consists of 16 residues. V was clipped by 2 bases and J by 2 bases, with 18 bases between them. DNA of the CDR3: TGCAGTGCTAGACCCACAGTCCTCTGGGGACAAGAGACCCAGTACTTC. This sequence encodes CSARPTVLWGQETQYF.

The chain couples TRBV7-9 to TRBJ2-3; tentatively, D is TRBD2 (5 bases). The CDR3 totals 16 residues. The germline V and J ends were trimmed by 5 bases and 0 bases, with 15 bases remaining between them. Germline V gives CDR1 SEHNR, CDR2 FQNEAQ (reference sequence). The CDR3 loop is CASSPRTGASTDTQYF. CDR3 DNA: TGTGCCAGCAGCCCCCGGACTGGAGCTAGCACAGATACGCAGTATTTT.

The rearrangement uses TRBV29-1 and TRBJ1-5; perhaps TRBD1 as D (6 bases). Germline CDR1 SQVTM, CDR2 ANQGSEA. Trimming took off 4 bases at V and 4 bases at J, with 8 bases between the two ends. This CDR3 has 12 amino acids. CDR3 in amino acids: CSVGDNNQPQHF. CDR3 nucleotides: TGCAGCGTTGGGGACAATAATCAGCCCCAGCATTTT.

The chain joins TRBV6-2 or TRBV6-3 to TRBJ2-7, with TRBD2 as a possible D gene (5 bases). Germline assignment: CDR1 MNHEY and CDR2 SVGEGT. This CDR3 is built from 13 residues. Trimming cost V 6 bases and J 2 bases, with 11 bases left between them. CDR3 sequence reads: CASRPPTTYEQYF. For the CDR3, the DNA is TGTGCCAGCAGACCCCCGACTACCTACGAGCAGTACTTC.

V and J are TRBV12-3 or TRBV12-4 and TRBJ2-5; D ambiguous. Trimming cost V 3 bases and J 4 bases, with 9 bases left between them. The CDR3 runs 13 residues. CDR3 sequence reads: CASSLASRETQYF. CDR3 bases: TGTGCCAGCAGTTTGGCCAGCCGAGAGACCCAGTACTTC.

This chain uses TRBV2 with TRBJ2-7, with D perhaps given as TRBD1 or TRBD2 (5 bases each). Germline-derived CDR1 and CDR2 are SNHLY and FYNNEI. This CDR3 region has 14 residues. V lost 7 bases and J 3 bases, leaving 16 bases between the germline ends. The CDR3 region is CASTKGTGNYEQYF. DNA for the CDR3: TGTGCCAGCACCAAAGGGACGGGGAACTACGAGCAGTACTTC.

The genes are TRBV5-8 and TRBJ1-2; D may be TRBD1 (5 bases). V dropped 0 bases and J dropped 2 bases, with 5 bases sitting between them. The CDR3 is 13 residues long. The germline gives CDR1 SGHTS, CDR2 YDEGEE. The CDR3 spells CASSLEGNYGYTF. The CDR3 nucleotides read TGTGCCAGCAGCTTGGAGGGGAACTATGGCTACACCTTC.

This clonotype was seen just once. The rearrangement joins TRBV4-3 to TRBJ1-1; D gene unclear. There are 13 residues in the CDR3. Trimming cost V 3 bases and J 10 bases, with 15 bases left between them. Germline values: CDR1 LGHNA, CDR2 YSLEER. The CDR3 DNA follows: TGCGCCAGCAGCCAGGGTGGGCCCCGGGGAGCTTTCTTT. Its protein product is CASSQGGPRGAFF.

The rearrangement uses TRBV11-2 and TRBJ2-5, with 14 bases aligning to TRBD2. Germline CDR1 SGHAT, CDR2 FQNNGV. The CDR3 length is 16 residues. Trimming at V came to 8 bases and at J to 3 bases, leaving 8 bases not matched to a gene. The CDR3 here is CASREGTSGGEETQYF. The CDR3 coding sequence is TGTGCCAGCCGAGAAGGGACTAGCGGGGGAGAAGAGACCCAGTACTTC.

In its sample, this clonotype was seen a few times. V is TRBV7-2 and J is TRBJ2-1; D unclear. The germline V and J ends were trimmed by 1 base and 4 bases, with 8 bases remaining between them. The length of the CDR3 is 14 residues. Per germline, CDR1 SGHTA and CDR2 FQGNSA. The CDR3 nucleotides read TGTGCCAGCAGCTTAGGTCCAGGTTACAATGAGCAGTTCTTC. Its translation: CASSLGPGYNEQFF.

This clonotype was recorded only once. The chain carries TRBV20-1 and TRBJ1-6, with D possibly matching TRBD1 (5 bases). Trimming cost V 0 bases and J 12 bases, with 21 bases left between them. Germline V gene data show CDR1 as DFQATT and CDR2 as SNEGSKA (reference sequence). There are 16 residues in the CDR3. CDR3 region: CSAREGNTAGSRPLHF. Here the CDR3 DNA reads TGCAGTGCTAGAGAGGGAAACACAGCAGGGAGCCGACCCCTCCACTTT.

The V and J genes are TRBV9 and TRBJ2-2; D might be TRBD2 (6 bases). The length of the CDR3 is 14 residues. The germline CDR1 and CDR2 sequences are SGDLS and YYNGEE. Between the trimmed V and J ends, which lost 0 bases and 6 bases, there was a span of 9 bases. CDR3 nucleotides: TGTGCCAGCAGCGTAGCCGCGGGGTCCGGGGAGCTGTTTTTT. Translation: CASSVAAGSGELFF.

J is TRBJ2-6 and V is TRBV15; no clear D gene. Trimming removed 0 bases at V and 0 bases at J, with 6 bases between. The CDR3 has 16 amino acids. Germline V gene lookup returns CDR1 LNHNV and CDR2 YYDKDF (reference sequence). The CDR3 bases are TGTGCCACCAGCAGAGAGGCCCTCTCTGGGGCCAACGTCCTGACTTTC. Translation: CATSREALSGANVLTF.

The chain links TRBV19 to TRBJ2-1, with D possibly being TRBD2 (7 bases). The CDR3 is 17 amino acids. Trimming pared 7 bases from V and 2 bases from J, leaving 21 bases between. Germline lookup yields CDR1 LNHDA and CDR2 SQIVND (reference sequence). The CDR3 here is CASTLGQGRGPYNEQFF. CDR3 DNA: TGTGCCAGTACCTTGGGTCAGGGGAGGGGCCCCTACAATGAGCAGTTCTTC.

The CDR3 DNA is TGTGCCAGTCGACAGGGACGGAACACTGAAGCTTTCTTT. This codes for CASRQGRNTEAFF. V and J are TRBV19 and TRBJ1-1; 7 nucleotides line up with TRBD1. This CDR3 is 13 amino acids long. Germline-derived CDR1 and CDR2 are LNHDA and SQIVND (reference sequence). V gave up 8 bases and J gave up 1 base; unmatched junction bases: 4.

This clonotype was seen once. J is TRBJ1-1 and V is TRBV3-1; D is ambiguous. CDR1 is LGHDT and CDR2 is YNNKEL in the germline V gene (reference sequence). The CDR3 is made up of 13 amino acids. Trimming cost V 1 base and J 6 bases, with 9 bases left between them. The CDR3 region is CASSQVPGSEAFF. Here the CDR3 DNA reads TGTGCCAGCAGCCAAGTCCCAGGCTCTGAAGCTTTCTTT.

The rearrangement links TRBV11-3 to TRBJ2-3; 9 bases line up with TRBD1. Per the germline V gene, CDR1 is SGHNT and CDR2 is YENEEA. The CDR3 loop spans 13 amino acids. With 5 bases clipped from V and 10 bases from J, the junction kept 7 bases outside the gene matches. The CDR3 sequence: CASSTGQGRAQYF. In nucleotides, the CDR3 is TGTGCCAGCAGCACCGGACAGGGGCGGGCGCAGTATTTT.

The chain links TRBV3-1 to TRBJ1-1; D uncertain. The CDR3 length is 13 residues. Trimming pared 10 bases from V and 0 bases from J, leaving 12 bases between. Germline CDR1 is LGHDT and CDR2 is YNNKEL (reference sequence). The CDR3 sequence: CATRSRVNTEAFF. The CDR3 coding sequence is TGTGCCACCCGCTCCCGGGTGAACACTGAAGCTTTCTTT.

The chain is built from TRBV25-1 and TRBJ1-2; no firm D call. Germline CDR1 MGHDK, CDR2 SYGVNS. Between the trimmed V and J ends, which lost 1 base and 4 bases, there was a span of 13 bases. The CDR3 contains 15 residues. The CDR3 DNA reads as TGTGCCAGCAGTGAATGGGGAGACCTCGGCTATGGCTACACCTTC. It translates to CASSEWGDLGYGYTF.

This rearrangement joins TRBV7-9 to TRBJ2-7; TRBD2 might be the D (5 bases). Germline CDR1 is SEHNR and CDR2 is FQNEAQ (reference sequence). V shed 0 bases and J shed 6 bases, with 12 bases lying between them. This CDR3 spans 14 amino acids. The DNA of the CDR3 is TGTGCCAGCAGCTTAGCGAACGGGGTAGGCGAGCAGTACTTC. It translates to CASSLANGVGEQYF.